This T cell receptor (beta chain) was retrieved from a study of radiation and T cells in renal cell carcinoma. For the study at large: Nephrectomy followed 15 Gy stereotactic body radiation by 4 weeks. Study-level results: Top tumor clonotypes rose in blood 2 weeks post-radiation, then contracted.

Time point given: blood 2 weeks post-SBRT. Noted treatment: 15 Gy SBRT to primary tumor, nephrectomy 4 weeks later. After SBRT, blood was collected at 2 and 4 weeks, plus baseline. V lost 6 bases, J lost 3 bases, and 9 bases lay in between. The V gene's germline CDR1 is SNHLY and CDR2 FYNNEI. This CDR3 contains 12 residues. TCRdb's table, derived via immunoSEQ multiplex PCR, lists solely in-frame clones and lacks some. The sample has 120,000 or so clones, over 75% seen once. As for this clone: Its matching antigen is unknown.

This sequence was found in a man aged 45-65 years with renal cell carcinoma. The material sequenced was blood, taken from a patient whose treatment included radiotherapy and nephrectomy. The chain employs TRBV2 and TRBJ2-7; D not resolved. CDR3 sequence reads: CASSSDIYEQYF. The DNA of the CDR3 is TGTGCCAGCAGCTCAGATATCTACGAGCAGTACTTC.